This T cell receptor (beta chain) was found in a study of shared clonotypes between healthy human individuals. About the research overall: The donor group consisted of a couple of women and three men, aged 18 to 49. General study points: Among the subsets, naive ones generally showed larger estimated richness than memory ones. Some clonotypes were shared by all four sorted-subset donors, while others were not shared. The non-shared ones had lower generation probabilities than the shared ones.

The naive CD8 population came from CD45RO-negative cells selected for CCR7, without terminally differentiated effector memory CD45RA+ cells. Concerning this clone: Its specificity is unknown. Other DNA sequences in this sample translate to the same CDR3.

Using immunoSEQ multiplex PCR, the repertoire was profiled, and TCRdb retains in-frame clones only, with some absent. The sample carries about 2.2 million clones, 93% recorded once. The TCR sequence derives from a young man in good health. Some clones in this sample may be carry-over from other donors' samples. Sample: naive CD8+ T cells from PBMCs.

Here the CDR3 reads CASSVTPAYEQYF. The CDR3 DNA sequence: TGTGCCAGCAGCGTAACGCCTGCCTACGAGCAGTACTTC. The chain uses TRBV9 and TRBJ2-7; D is undetermined. The CDR3 extends over 13 amino acids. The germline V gene encodes CDR1 SGDLS and CDR2 YYNGEE. Trimming shortened V by 1 base and J by 2 bases, and 7 bases separated the two germline ends.